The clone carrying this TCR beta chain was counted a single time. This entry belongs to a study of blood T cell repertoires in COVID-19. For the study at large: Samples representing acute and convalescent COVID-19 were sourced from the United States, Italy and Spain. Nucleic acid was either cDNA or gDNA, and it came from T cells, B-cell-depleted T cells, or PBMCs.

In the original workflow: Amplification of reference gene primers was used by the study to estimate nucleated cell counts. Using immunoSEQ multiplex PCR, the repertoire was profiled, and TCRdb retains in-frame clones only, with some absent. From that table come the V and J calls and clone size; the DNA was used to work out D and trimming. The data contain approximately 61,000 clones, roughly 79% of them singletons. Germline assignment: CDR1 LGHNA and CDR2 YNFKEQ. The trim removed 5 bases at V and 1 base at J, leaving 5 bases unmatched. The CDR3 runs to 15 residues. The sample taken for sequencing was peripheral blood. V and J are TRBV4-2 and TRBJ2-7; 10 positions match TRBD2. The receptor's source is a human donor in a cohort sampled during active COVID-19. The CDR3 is CASSVLAGGSYEQYF. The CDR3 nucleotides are TGTGCCAGCAGCGTATTAGCGGGAGGATCCTACGAGCAGTACTTC.